This is a list of T cell receptor beta chains from one sample in a study of cytomegalovirus exposure and HLA in healthy donors. Sequenced by immunoSEQ multiplex PCR; TCRdb stores in-frame clones only, minus some. The repertoire holds around 140,000 clones, with roughly 8.8% as singletons. The sample consisted of PBMCs. Every receptor here comes from a woman aged 40-49 years in good health and CMV-seropositive. The CDR3 runs from the conserved cysteine through the conserved F or W. D genes are given only for firm matches. The size of a clone is reported for some rows only, either as once, few or many, or as a class for expanded clones.

>few|TRBJ1-2|-|TRBV29-1
TGCAGCGTTGAATTGAGGGGGGGCCCCTACACCTTC
CSVELRGGPYTF
>-|TRBJ1-2|TRBD1|TRBV19
TGTGCCAGTCGAGACAGGGGGCATGGCTACACCTTC
CASRDRGHGYTF
>few|TRBJ1-1|TRBD1|TRBV5-1
TGCGCCAGCAGCTTGGTGGGACAGGGAACTGAAGCTTTCTTT
CASSLVGQGTEAFF
>few|TRBJ2-7|-|TRBV9
TGTGCCAGCAGCGCTAGCATCGGCGAATTCTACGAGCAGTACTTC
CASSASIGEFYEQYF
>few|TRBJ1-6|TRBD1|TRBV25-1
TGTGCCAGCAGTGAAGGGGGACAGGGAGGGTTCCCCCTCCACTTT
CASSEGGQGGFPLHF
>few|TRBJ2-7|-|TRBV6-5
TGTGCCAGCAGTCAGACAGGCTCCTACGAGCAGTACTTC
CASSQTGSYEQYF
>-|TRBJ2-3|TRBD1|TRBV5-1
TGCGCCAGCAGCTTGGTGACAGGGACCATCGGAGATACGCAGTATTTT
CASSLVTGTIGDTQYF
>-|TRBJ1-2|-|TRBV18
TGTGCCAGCTCACCACCGGCAGGACTCAATGGCTACACCTTC
CASSPPAGLNGYTF
>-|TRBJ2-1|-|TRBV27
TGTGCCAGCAGCTCCCTCAGTCTAGCGCGGGCCGATCCGTTCTTC
CASSSLSLARADPFF
>few|TRBJ1-4|-|TRBV2
TGTGCCAGCACCCGGAGGGGCGGGGGTTTTGAGGAAAAACTGTTTTTT
CASTRRGGGFEEKLFF
>-|TRBJ1-5|-|TRBV7-2
TGTGCCAGCAGCGCCGGGGTATATAGCAATCAGCCCCAGCATTTT
CASSAGVYSNQPQHF
>few|TRBJ2-5|TRBD2|TRBV6-5
TGTGCCAGCAGGCTAGCGGGGGTTCAAGAGACCCAGTACTTC
CASRLAGVQETQYF
>few|TRBJ2-5|-|TRBV6-6
TGTGCCAGCAGTTACTCGGACTTCCCTGTCCAAGAGACCCAGTACTTC
CASSYSDFPVQETQYF
>-|TRBJ2-6|TRBD2|TRBV11-1
TGTGCCAGCAGCTTTGGGACTACCGGGGCCAACGTCCTGACTTTC
CASSFGTTGANVLTF
>few|TRBJ1-1|-|TRBV6-4
TGTGCCAGCAGTGACTCCAGGAACACTGAAGCTTTCTTT
CASSDSRNTEAFF
>-|TRBJ1-3|-|TRBV6-1
TGTGCCAGCAGTGAAATCGCCAGCTCTGGAAACACCATATATTTT
CASSEIASSGNTIYF
>many|TRBJ1-2|TRBD1|TRBV7-9
TGTGCCAGCAGCTTTAAGATGGGACAGGGGAGCTACACCTTC
CASSFKMGQGSYTF
>-|TRBJ2-2|-|TRBV7-2
TGTGCCAGCAGCTTAGACAGCGGAGGGACCGGGGAGCTGTTTTTT
CASSLDSGGTGELFF
>-|TRBJ1-5|-|TRBV5-6
TGTGCCAGCAGCAGGAGGGGTCAGCCCCAGCATTTT
CASSRRGQPQHF
>few|TRBJ2-3|TRBD1|TRBV6-6
TGTGCCAGCCGACCGGGACAGGGGACAGATACGCAGTATTTT
CASRPGQGTDTQYF
>once|TRBJ2-2|-|TRBV11-2
TGTGCCAGCGGTAGAGGGCCTTTTTACACCGGGGAGCTGTTTTTT
CASGRGPFYTGELFF
>-|TRBJ1-1|-|TRBV10-1
TGCGCCAGCAGTGAGTCGGCGGAGAACACTGAAGCTTTCTTT
CASSESAENTEAFF
>-|TRBJ1-1|TRBD1|TRBV5-1
TGCGCCAGCAGCCCTCAGGGGGACACTGAAGCTTTCTTT
CASSPQGDTEAFF
>-|TRBJ2-7|TRBD1|TRBV9
TGTGCCAGCAGCGCCGGGACAGGCGCTTCCTACGAGCAGTACTTC
CASSAGTGASYEQYF
>few|TRBJ2-1|-|TRBV5-4
TGTGCCAGCGACGGGACTCCTCCGAGCAATGAGCAGTTCTTC
CASDGTPPSNEQFF
>-|TRBJ1-2|-|TRBV25-1
TGTGCCAGCAGTCCCCCAGGCCCCACTAACTATGGCTACACCTTC
CASSPPGPTNYGYTF
>few|TRBJ2-7|TRBD1|TRBV10-3
TGTGCCATCCAAACCCCCGGGACAGTGAACTACGAGCAGTACTTC
CAIQTPGTVNYEQYF
>few|TRBJ2-7|TRBD2|TRBV7-6
TGTGCCAGCAGCTTAGCGGTATATGGGACTAGCGCGGCCCCTACCTACGAGCAGTACTTC
CASSLAVYGTSAAPTYEQYF
>-|TRBJ2-2|-|TRBV11-2
TGTGCCAGCAGCTTAGTGACGGGGACCGGGGAGCTGTTTTTT
CASSLVTGTGELFF
>-|TRBJ2-7|TRBD1|TRBV2
TGTGCCAGCAGGCAAGGTAGGGGGCGCCGCTCCTACGAGCAGTACTTC
CASRQGRGRRSYEQYF
>-|TRBJ2-5|TRBD1|TRBV6-5
TGTGCCAGCAGCCGGGACAGGGTATGGGAGACCCAGTACTTC
CASSRDRVWETQYF
>-|TRBJ2-3|-|TRBV7-2
TGTGCCAGCAGTATAGGGGATTGGGGCACAGATACGCAGTATTTT
CASSIGDWGTDTQYF
>-|TRBJ1-1|-|TRBV6-5
TGTGCCAGCACGAGGGGGGGGAACACTGAAGCTTTCTTT
CASTRGGNTEAFF
>-|TRBJ2-1|TRBD2|TRBV5-1
TGCGCCAGCAGCTTGGGACTAGCGGAGGGGCAGTTCTTC
CASSLGLAEGQFF
>few|TRBJ1-6|-|TRBV9
TGTGCCAGCAGCGTAGGGGGAGGGGAATCACCCCTCCACTTT
CASSVGGGESPLHF
>-|TRBJ2-7|-|TRBV7-8
TGTGCCAGCAGCTTCACAGACAGAATCAACGAGCAGTACTTC
CASSFTDRINEQYF
>many|TRBJ2-3|-|TRBV6-1
TGTGCCAGCAGTGTACCGGCAGATACGCAGTATTTT
CASSVPADTQYF
>-|TRBJ1-1|-|TRBV5-4
TGTGCCAGCAGCCCGGTGGGGGGGTCGGGGAACACTGAAGCTTTCTTT
CASSPVGGSGNTEAFF
>few|TRBJ2-3|TRBD1|TRBV7-8
TGTGCCAGCAGCCTCCTGACAGGGGGTCGTTCAGATACGCAGTATTTT
CASSLLTGGRSDTQYF
>-|TRBJ2-6|-|TRBV5-1
TGCGCCAGCAGCTTGGGGGCTTGGGGAGCTGGGGCCAACGTCCTGACTTTC
CASSLGAWGAGANVLTF
>-|TRBJ1-4|TRBD1|TRBV6-5
TGTGCCAGCAGTGGAGGGACAGGGGGTGAAAAACTGTTTTTT
CASSGGTGGEKLFF
>few|TRBJ2-7|-|TRBV7-6
TGTGCCAGCAGCTCCGAAGGGGGACACTTCTTAATGGGCGACGAGCAGTACTTC
CASSSEGGHFLMGDEQYF
>-|TRBJ2-7|TRBD1|TRBV6-5
TGTGCCAGCGGGACAGGGGTCCTCTACGAGCAGTACTTC
CASGTGVLYEQYF
>few|TRBJ1-1|-|TRBV9
TGTGCCAGCAGCGTAGCAACAGGATGGAACACTGAAGCTTTCTTT
CASSVATGWNTEAFF
>few|TRBJ1-1|-|TRBV6-5
TGTGCCAGCAGTTTTCTGACAGGACCCATGAACACTGAAGCTTTCTTT
CASSFLTGPMNTEAFF
>-|TRBJ2-5|-|TRBV18
TGTGCCAGCTCACCCACGGGGGTGGAGACCCAGTACTTC
CASSPTGVETQYF
>few|TRBJ2-2|TRBD1|TRBV15
TGTGCCACCAGCAGAGATCAACAGGGGGGCACCGGGGAGCTGTTTTTT
CATSRDQQGGTGELFF
>-|TRBJ2-1|-|TRBV2
TGTGCCAGCCAAGGGGGAGGGTCCAATGAGCAGTTCTTC
CASQGGGSNEQFF